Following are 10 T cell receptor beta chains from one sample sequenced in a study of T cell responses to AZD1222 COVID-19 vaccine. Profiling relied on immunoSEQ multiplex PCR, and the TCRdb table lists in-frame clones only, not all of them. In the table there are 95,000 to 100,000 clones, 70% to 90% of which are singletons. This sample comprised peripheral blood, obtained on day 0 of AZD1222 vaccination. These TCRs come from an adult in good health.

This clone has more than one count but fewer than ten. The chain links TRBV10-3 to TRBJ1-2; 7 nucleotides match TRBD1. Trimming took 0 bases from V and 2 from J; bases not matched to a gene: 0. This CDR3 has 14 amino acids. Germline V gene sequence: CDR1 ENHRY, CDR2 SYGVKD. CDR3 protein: CAISESTGNYGYTF. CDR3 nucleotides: TGTGCCATCAGTGAGTCGACAGGGAACTATGGCTACACCTTC.

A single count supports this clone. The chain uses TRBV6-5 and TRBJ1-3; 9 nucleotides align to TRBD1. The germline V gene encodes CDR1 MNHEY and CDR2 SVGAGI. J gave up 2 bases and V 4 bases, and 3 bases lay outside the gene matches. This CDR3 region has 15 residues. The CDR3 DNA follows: TGTGCCAGCAGTTCCAGGGACAGGGCTGGAAACACCATATATTTT. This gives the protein CASSSRDRAGNTIYF.

The CDR3 protein is CASSPLTGQGEGNTIYF. CDR3 nucleotide sequence: TGCGCCAGCAGCCCCCTCACCGGACAGGGGGAAGGAAACACCATATATTTT. The chain joins TRBV5-1 to TRBJ1-3; 10 bases agree with TRBD1. The CDR3 is made up of 17 amino acids. V lost 4 bases, J lost 4 bases, and 11 bases stayed unmatched. Germline CDR1 SGHRS, CDR2 YFSETQ.

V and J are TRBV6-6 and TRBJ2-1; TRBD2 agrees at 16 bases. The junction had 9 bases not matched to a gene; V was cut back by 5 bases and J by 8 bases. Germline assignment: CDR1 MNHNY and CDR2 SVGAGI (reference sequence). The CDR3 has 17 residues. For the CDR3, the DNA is TGTGCCAGCAGTCCCGGGACTAGCGGGAGGGCCTTTGATGAGCAGTTCTTC. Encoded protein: CASSPGTSGRAFDEQFF.

CDR3 protein: CASSQGGHSYNSPLHF. The CDR3 DNA reads as TGCGCCAGCAGCCAAGGAGGGCACTCCTATAATTCACCCCTCCACTTT. V usage is TRBV4-3 and J usage is TRBJ1-6; D uncertain. The CDR3 contains 16 residues. V lost 1 base to trimming and J lost 0 bases, with 7 bases between them. Germline loops: CDR1 LGHNA, CDR2 YSLEER.

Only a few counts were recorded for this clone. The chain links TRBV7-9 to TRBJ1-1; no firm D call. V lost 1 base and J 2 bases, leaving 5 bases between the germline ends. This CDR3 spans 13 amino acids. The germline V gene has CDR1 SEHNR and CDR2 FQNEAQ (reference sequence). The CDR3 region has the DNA TGTGCCAGCAGCTTAGTCTACAACACTGAAGCTTTCTTT. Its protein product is CASSLVYNTEAFF.

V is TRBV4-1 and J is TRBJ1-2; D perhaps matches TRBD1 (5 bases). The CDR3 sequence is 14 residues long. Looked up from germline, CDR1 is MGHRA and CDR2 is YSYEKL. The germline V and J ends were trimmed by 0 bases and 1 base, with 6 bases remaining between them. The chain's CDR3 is CASSQDRDNYGYTF. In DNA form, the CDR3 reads TGCGCCAGCAGCCAAGACAGGGATAACTATGGCTACACCTTC.

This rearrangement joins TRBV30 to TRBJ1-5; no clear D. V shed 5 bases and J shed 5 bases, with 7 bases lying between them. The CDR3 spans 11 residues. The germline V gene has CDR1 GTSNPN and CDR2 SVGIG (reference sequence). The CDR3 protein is CAWGRDQPQHF. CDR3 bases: TGTGCCTGGGGGAGGGATCAGCCCCAGCATTTT.

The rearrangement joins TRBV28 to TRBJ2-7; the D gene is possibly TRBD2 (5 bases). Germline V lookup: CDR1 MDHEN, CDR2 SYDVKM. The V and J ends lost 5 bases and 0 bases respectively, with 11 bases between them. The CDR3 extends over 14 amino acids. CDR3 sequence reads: CASSTPGFSYEQYF. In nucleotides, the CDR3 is TGTGCCAGCAGTACCCCGGGGTTCTCCTACGAGCAGTACTTC. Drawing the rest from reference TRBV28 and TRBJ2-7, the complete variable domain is DVKVTQSSRYLVKRTGEKVFLECVQDMDHENMFWYRQDPGLGLRLIYFSYDVKMKEKGDIPEGYSVSREKKERFSLILESASTNQTSMYLCASSTPGFSYEQYFGPGTRLTVT.

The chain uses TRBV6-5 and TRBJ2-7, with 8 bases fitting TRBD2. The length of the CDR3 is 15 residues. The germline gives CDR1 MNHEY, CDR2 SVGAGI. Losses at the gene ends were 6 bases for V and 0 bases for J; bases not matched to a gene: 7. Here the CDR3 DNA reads TGTGCCAGCAGCCAAAGACTAGCGCTCTCCTACGAGCAGTACTTC. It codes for CASSQRLALSYEQYF.